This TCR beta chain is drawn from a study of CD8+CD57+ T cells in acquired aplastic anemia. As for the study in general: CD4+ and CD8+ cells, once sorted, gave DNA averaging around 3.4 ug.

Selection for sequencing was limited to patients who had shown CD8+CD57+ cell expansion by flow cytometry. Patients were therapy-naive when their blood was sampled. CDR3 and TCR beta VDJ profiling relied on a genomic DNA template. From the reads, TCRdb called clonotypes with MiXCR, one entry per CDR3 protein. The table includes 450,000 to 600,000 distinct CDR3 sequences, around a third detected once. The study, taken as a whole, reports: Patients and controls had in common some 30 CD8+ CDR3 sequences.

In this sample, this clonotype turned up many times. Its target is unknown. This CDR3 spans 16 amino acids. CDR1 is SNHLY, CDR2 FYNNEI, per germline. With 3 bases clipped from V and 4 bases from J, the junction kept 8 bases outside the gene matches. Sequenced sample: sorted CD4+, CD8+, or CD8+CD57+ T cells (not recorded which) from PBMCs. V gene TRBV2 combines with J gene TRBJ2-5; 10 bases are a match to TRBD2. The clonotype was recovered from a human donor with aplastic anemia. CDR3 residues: CASSEETSGYGETQYF. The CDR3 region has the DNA TGTGCCAGCAGTGAGGAGACTAGCGGGTATGGAGAGACCCAGTACTTC.